This note documents a single T cell receptor (beta chain) sequence. It lacks a known antigen. No base quality information exists; no much larger clone differs at one position. Library generation was performed with the immunoSEQ multiplex PCR assay. A mixture of 60 forward primers for TCR Vbeta segments and 13 reverse primers for TCR Jbeta segments was used in the multiplex PCR. Amplification of the CDR3 region of rearranged TCR beta genes was performed with a multiplex PCR assay on genomic DNA. Amplified TCR beta libraries were sequenced as 87-base-pair reads on the Illumina HiSeq System. Under the source paper's analysis protocol: Across the roughly 700 repertoires, a later analysis counted some 81 million unique TCR beta chains, around 11 million of which were shared by at least two donors. Raw reads were error-corrected and collapsed into unique sequences with a nearest-neighbor algorithm that merged closely related sequences to remove PCR and sequencing errors. Alignment of CDR3 sequences to IMGT reference sequences was used to assign V, D and J gene segments. For a sequence to be retained, a match of at least six nucleotides was required to both a V gene segment and a J gene segment. Rearrangements were called productive when the CDR3 lacked stop codons and stayed in frame with V and J; all others were non-productive. CDR3 was defined according to IMGT convention as the region running from the second conserved V-encoded cysteine to the conserved J-encoded phenylalanine. The earlier analysis of 587 of the donors excluded sequences that lacked an unambiguous match to a single V gene segment. An earlier analysis of around 600 of the donors classified V segments as functional when productive rearrangements were above 56.7% and as segregating when the standard deviation between donors was above 5%. A statistical classification framework was built for diagnosing cytomegalovirus status from the catalog of TCR beta chain sequences. In a later analysis, TCR nucleotide sequences were compared against IMGT/GENE-DB human TR gene sequences so that V and J genes could be assigned. Using the TCRdist pipeline, a later analysis assigned CDR3 sequences along with most-parsimonious VDJ recombination scenarios. In a later analysis, each TCR beta chain was defined by its CDR3 amino acid sequence together with its V-gene family, and reads without a unique V-gene family were excluded. To address suspected cross-contamination and a sequencing artifact, a later analysis removed 592 highly shared, low-generation-probability nucleotide sequences. In a later analysis, a clonal expansion index was calculated for each public chain from normalized within-repertoire ranks of inferred template counts. Generation probabilities in a later analysis came from a VDJ recombination model fitted to out-of-frame rearrangements, and those results were checked against IGoR. A later analysis scored TCR-TCR, TCR-HLA and TCR-CMV co-occurrence with hypergeometric tests, applying a repertoire-size bias correction to TCR pairs. In a later analysis, false discovery rates were estimated by permuting HLA or CMV assignments 20 times. In a later analysis, co-occurring TCRs were grouped with DBSCAN, and TCRdist sequence similarity was added when clustering was performed within HLA-allele-positive subsets. For co-occurrence clustering, repertoires with fewer than 30,000 or more than 120,000 public chains were excluded, along with 4 to 6 repertoires with anomalous nucleotide sharing. Here the immuneACCESS table is served through TCRdb, limited to in-frame sequences with V and J called. Missing clones are a known gap in these copies; in checked studies unresolved V genes cover under half, and the rest lacks a known reason. V, J and clone size reflect that table, while D and trimming were determined from the DNA. The sample includes under 200,000 clones, with approximately 88% observed a single time. The ten largest clones add up to about 1% of the sample.

The data were obtained in a study of cytomegalovirus exposure and HLA in healthy donors (dated 2017 in TCRdb). For the study in its entirety: An earlier analysis of around 600 of the donors reported approximately 270 Gb of sequence data and 120 million or so unique TCR beta sequences from about 179 million T cells. Donor age, sex, ethnicity and CMV serostatus were compiled together with the repertoire data. The study was designed to test whether signatures of past pathogen exposure could be identified by cataloging public T cell receptors. Among 398 genotyped donors of the cohort, an average of approximately 240,000 unique TCR beta nucleotide sequences were sequenced per donor, about a sixth of them non-productive. Typing coverage differed by locus: A, B, C, DRB1 and DQB1 were typed in roughly 629-640 donors, DQA1 in about 510, DPA1 in roughly 590, and DPB1 in roughly 450. Along with the roughly 610-subject first cohort, a separate validation cohort of over a hundred different subjects was used. Among the roughly 400 genotyped donors, around 81% belonged to the genetic ancestry cluster associated with self-reported Caucasian donors. Every repertoire in the discovery cohort had been generated on one and the same sequencing platform. An early release that covered some 630 HLA-typed donors contained approximately 300 gigabases of sequencing data and 80 million or so unique TCR sequences. Both class I and class II loci were covered by HLA typing, at four-digit resolution. Rather than using new phenotypic data, the later analysis identified candidate immune exposures from TCR beta sequences and from how often those sequences occurred across donors. Using immunosequencing, the study profiled T cell repertoires from around 670 subjects and related those repertoires to cytomegalovirus serostatus. Genome-wide SNP genotypes for about 55% of the roughly 670 donors were used in a later genetic analysis, which treated that subset as a discovery cohort. The study combined high-throughput TCR immunosequencing, statistical association of individual TCRs with disease status, and machine learning to predict cytomegalovirus infection status. A handful of DR-DQ haplotypes were handled as single units for association and clustering because linkage in the cohort was strong. In an earlier analysis of a few hundred of the donors, high-throughput TCR beta sequencing was used to judge whether each TCR beta V gene segment behaved as functional or pseudogenic. A later analysis re-analyzed previously published TCR beta repertoires from hundreds of donors and added high-resolution HLA genotyping to study TCR occurrence patterns. The study at large found these results: A further reported finding was that TCR beta sequences accurately predicted the HLA-A and HLA-B alleles for most subjects in the first cohort. In a later genetic analysis, fewer N-insertions in productive TCRs were reported among donors in an Asian-associated ancestry cluster than the roughly 700-donor mean. Immune exposure information for the cohort was limited to CMV serostatus. Cytomegalovirus status was reported to be diagnosed by the classifier with high specificity and sensitivity in both the original and validation cohorts. The authors suggested that the approach could potentially be generalized to other disease states and immunological phenotypes. In a later analysis, 15,000 to 20,000 TCR beta sequences were associated with specific HLA alleles at a false discovery rate of 0.05. A later analysis reported that several top co-occurrence clusters appeared linked to parvovirus B19, influenza, CMV and Epstein-Barr virus. A cluster of highly shared sequence variants was judged likely to be a technical artifact of the sequencing pipeline. A later analysis found that most CMV-associated TCR beta chains appeared HLA-restricted, with HLA associations seemingly driven largely by CMV exposure. Some IMGT-functional V segments, including TRBV6-2 and TRBV6-3, could not be distinguished by the 87-base-pair reads and were therefore excluded. In a later analysis, the rate of TCR association differed among HLA loci, with DRB1 alleles having the most associated TCRs and HLA-C alleles having the fewest. Presence/absence analyses assumed roughly uniform sequencing depth across donors, an assumption that may not hold. In vitro tests confirmed that a few of the cytomegalovirus-associated TCR beta chains recognize cytomegalovirus antigens. Correlated functional status among segregating V segments might reflect linkage disequilibrium, but an unknown experimental factor could not be ruled out. An earlier analysis of approximately 600 of the donors showed that most TCR beta V segments appeared in productive rearrangements either about 90% or about 30% of the time, which broadly matched IMGT annotations. HLA typing was unavailable for some donors at each locus, so association tests used only the typed subset. In a later analysis, HLA-associated TCR beta chains were found to be more clonally expanded and to have lower generation probabilities than equally common non-associated chains. While some public TCRs were present in many individuals, most TCR sequences turned up only very rarely across donors. The study gave a list of around 170 TCR beta chains associated with cytomegalovirus. When HLA alleles, especially DR and DQ, strongly co-occurred, attributing TCR associations to individual alleles was difficult. Over 15 rarely observed V segments, including chromosome 9 orphons, were excluded from the earlier analysis of some 590 of the donors because counts were too low. A later genetic analysis associated a missense DCLRE1C variant with V-gene and J-gene trimming of TCR beta chains, and an independent cohort replicated the association. Only TCR beta chains were sequenced in this cohort, and the absence of alpha or paired-chain data limited detectable features.

The cohort was made up of 666 healthy bone marrow donors. At the time of sampling, all cohort members were nominally healthy, though unrecorded immune exposures were likely present. The donor was CMV seronegative and was included in the group of 352 seronegative cohort members. Every donor gave a peripheral blood sample, and the peripheral blood mononuclear cells from that sample were used for TCR beta sequencing. The Qiagen DNeasy Blood Extraction Kit was used to extract genomic DNA from the blood cell samples. The CDR3, from cysteine to phenylalanine, totals 15 residues. Just CDR3 DNA is preserved here, 45 bases in frame from base 1. Trimmed from V: 4 bases; trimmed from J: 8 bases; junction bases lacking a gene match: 8. CDR1 and CDR2 were assigned from the germline V gene as LGHNA and YNFKEQ.

The sequence links TRBV4-2 to TRBJ1-4, and TRBD1 matches 9 of the central bases. The clonotype comes from a man younger than 40 in good health and CMV-seronegative. Sequences were obtained from PBMCs. The DNA sequence follows: TGTGCCAGCAGCCCCCCGACAGGGGGAGGGGAAAAACTGTTTTTT. The translation is CASSPPTGGGEKLFF.